This is a list of T cell receptor beta chains from one sample in a study of cytomegalovirus exposure and HLA in healthy donors. Generated by immunoSEQ multiplex PCR, the TCRdb table keeps only in-frame clones and is missing some. The repertoire includes some 98,000 clones, roughly 87% of them detected once, and 5.5% to 7.5% sits in the top ten. Sequencing input: PBMCs. The receptors come from a man aged 18-30 years in good health and CMV-seropositive. CDR3s include the opening cysteine and the closing phenylalanine or tryptophan. The order of the fields is clone size, V gene, D gene, J gene, CDR3 protein, CDR3 DNA. D genes are given only for firm matches. Rows may omit the clone size; those that give it use once, few, many or a size class.

>NA|TRBV13|NA|TRBJ1-4
CASRAVGGEKLFF
TGTGCCAGCAGAGCCGTGGGGGGTGAAAAACTGTTTTTT
>NA|TRBV5-6|TRBD2|TRBJ2-3
CASRSWGLAGTDTQYF
TGTGCCAGCAGAAGCTGGGGACTAGCGGGCACAGATACGCAGTATTTT
>NA|TRBV4-3|TRBD1|TRBJ2-6
CASSQTGGGGANVLTF
TGCGCCAGCAGCCAAACAGGGGGCGGTGGGGCCAACGTCCTGACTTTC
>NA|TRBV5-1|TRBD1|TRBJ1-1
CASSWGQGRESTEAFF
TGCGCCAGCAGCTGGGGACAGGGTCGGGAGTCCACTGAAGCTTTCTTT
>NA|TRBV28|TRBD1|TRBJ2-3
CASSRQGADTQYF
TGTGCCAGCAGTAGACAGGGCGCAGATACGCAGTATTTT
>NA|TRBV19|NA|TRBJ2-1
CASSIDHRSSYNEQFF
TGTGCCAGTAGTATAGATCACAGGAGCTCCTACAATGAGCAGTTCTTC
>few|TRBV6-1|TRBD1|TRBJ2-2
CASPWDSTGELFF
TGTGCCAGTCCCTGGGACAGTACCGGGGAGCTGTTTTTT
>NA|TRBV29-1|NA|TRBJ2-3
CSVGSSTDTQYF
TGCAGCGTTGGTTCTAGCACAGATACGCAGTATTTT
>NA|TRBV6-1|NA|TRBJ2-7
CASSEAIITGEQYF
TGTGCCAGCAGTGAAGCGATCATAACCGGTGAGCAGTACTTC
>few|TRBV25-1|TRBD1|TRBJ1-3
CASSELGTGAGNTIYF
TGTGCCAGCAGTGAATTAGGGACAGGGGCTGGAAACACCATATATTTT
>NA|TRBV14|TRBD2|TRBJ2-7
CASSQLAGHTYEQYF
TGTGCCAGCAGCCAATTAGCGGGACACACTTACGAGCAGTACTTC
>NA|TRBV7-2|NA|TRBJ2-7
CASSLVLTEQYF
TGTGCCAGCAGCTTAGTGCTTACAGAGCAGTACTTC
>few|TRBV11-3|NA|TRBJ2-7
CASSLQVTYEQYF
TGTGCCAGCAGCTTACAGGTCACCTACGAGCAGTACTTC
>NA|TRBV19|TRBD2|TRBJ2-2
CASRGSGGDTGELFF
TGTGCCAGTAGGGGCAGCGGGGGGGACACCGGGGAGCTGTTTTTT
>few|TRBV5-1|NA|TRBJ1-5
CASSPQGQQPQHF
TGCGCCAGCAGCCCACAGGGTCAACAGCCCCAGCATTTT
>NA|TRBV5-1|TRBD1|TRBJ2-3
CASSSGTGGPDTQYF
TGCGCCAGCAGCTCCGGGACAGGGGGCCCAGATACGCAGTATTTT
>NA|TRBV6-1|NA|TRBJ2-1
CASSEAPGTYNEQFF
TGTGCCAGCAGTGAAGCACCGGGAACCTACAATGAGCAGTTCTTC
>NA|TRBV5-6|TRBD2|TRBJ2-3
CASSFLAGITDTQYF
TGTGCCAGCAGCTTTCTAGCGGGGATCACAGATACGCAGTATTTT
>NA|TRBV11-2|TRBD2|TRBJ2-1
CASATSGRANEQFF
TGTGCCAGCGCGACTAGCGGGAGGGCGAATGAGCAGTTCTTC
>NA|TRBV6-5|NA|TRBJ2-1
CASSYSPAPGEQFF
TGTGCCAGCAGTTACTCCCCGGCTCCGGGTGAGCAGTTCTTC
>NA|TRBV5-1|TRBD2|TRBJ2-7
CASRLASGVYEQYF
TGCGCCAGCAGGCTCGCTAGCGGCGTCTACGAGCAGTACTTC
>NA|TRBV11-3|NA|TRBJ2-5
CASSLGLGQETQYF
TGTGCCAGCAGCTTAGGTCTCGGCCAAGAGACCCAGTACTTC
>NA|TRBV10-3|TRBD1|TRBJ1-1
CAISATPGQGAFF
TGTGCCATCAGTGCAACACCGGGACAGGGAGCTTTCTTT
>NA|TRBV25-1|NA|TRBJ2-2
CASRGNVAGELFF
TGTGCCAGCAGGGGCAATGTTGCCGGGGAGCTGTTTTTT
>NA|TRBV7-6|TRBD1|TRBJ2-1
CASSPRTGSDEQFF
TGTGCCAGCAGCCCACGGACAGGGTCCGATGAGCAGTTCTTC
>NA|TRBV5-1|NA|TRBJ2-2
CASSSQPGVTNTGELFF
TGCGCCAGCAGCTCCCAACCGGGGGTCACGAACACCGGGGAGCTGTTTTTT
>NA|TRBV28|TRBD2|TRBJ2-7
CASSFVREGIYEQYF
TGTGCCAGCAGTTTCGTCAGGGAGGGGATCTACGAGCAGTACTTC
>NA|TRBV10-3|TRBD2|TRBJ2-1
CAISDQLAGSVEQFF
TGTGCCATCAGTGATCAGCTAGCGGGGTCGGTTGAGCAGTTCTTC
>NA|TRBV7-8|NA|TRBJ1-2
CASSPRRESYGYTF
TGTGCCAGCAGCCCCCGCAGGGAAAGCTATGGCTACACCTTC
>NA|TRBV15|TRBD1|TRBJ2-2
CATGGQDRGGTANTGELFF
TGTGCCACCGGGGGACAGGATCGTGGCGGTACCGCGAACACCGGGGAGCTGTTTTTT
>NA|TRBV5-1|TRBD1|TRBJ2-6
CASSAGTAGIDAGANVLTF
TGCGCCAGCAGCGCCGGGACAGCTGGTATAGATGCTGGGGCCAACGTCCTGACTTTC
>NA|TRBV5-4|TRBD1|TRBJ2-5
CASSQTGTQETQYF
TGTGCCAGCAGCCAGACAGGGACCCAAGAGACCCAGTACTTC
>NA|TRBV6-1|TRBD1|TRBJ1-5
CASSGQGAGQPQHF
TGTGCCAGCAGTGGGCAGGGGGCAGGGCAGCCCCAGCATTTT
>NA|TRBV6-5|TRBD1|TRBJ1-1
CASTPGQGIEAFF
TGTGCCAGCACCCCGGGACAGGGGATTGAAGCTTTCTTT
>NA|TRBV6-5|TRBD1|TRBJ2-3
CASTKTKQGRDTQYF
TGTGCCAGCACCAAGACAAAACAGGGGAGAGATACGCAGTATTTT
>NA|TRBV5-4|TRBD2|TRBJ2-3
CASSGRGGTDTQYF
TGTGCCAGCAGCGGGCGGGGGGGCACAGATACGCAGTATTTT
>NA|TRBV5-5|NA|TRBJ1-6
CASSLGQGGYSPLHF
TGTGCCAGCAGCTTGGGGCAGGGAGGGTATTCACCCCTCCACTTT
>NA|TRBV9|NA|TRBJ1-3
CASSVDYTGLGNTIYF
TGTGCCAGCAGCGTAGATTACACAGGGTTGGGAAACACCATATATTTT